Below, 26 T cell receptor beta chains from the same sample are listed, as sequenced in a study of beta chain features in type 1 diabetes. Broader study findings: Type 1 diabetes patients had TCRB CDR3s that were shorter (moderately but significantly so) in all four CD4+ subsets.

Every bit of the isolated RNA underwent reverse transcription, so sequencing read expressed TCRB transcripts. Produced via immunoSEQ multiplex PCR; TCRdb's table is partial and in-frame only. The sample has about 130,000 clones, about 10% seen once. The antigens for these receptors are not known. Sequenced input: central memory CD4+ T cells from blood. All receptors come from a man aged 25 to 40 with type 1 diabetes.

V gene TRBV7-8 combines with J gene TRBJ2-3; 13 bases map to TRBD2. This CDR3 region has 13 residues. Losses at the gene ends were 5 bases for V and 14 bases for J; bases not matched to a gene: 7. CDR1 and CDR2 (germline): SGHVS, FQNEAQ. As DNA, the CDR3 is TGTGCCAGCAGCCCTTGGACTAGCGGGGGCCTGTATTTT. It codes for CASSPWTSGGLYF.

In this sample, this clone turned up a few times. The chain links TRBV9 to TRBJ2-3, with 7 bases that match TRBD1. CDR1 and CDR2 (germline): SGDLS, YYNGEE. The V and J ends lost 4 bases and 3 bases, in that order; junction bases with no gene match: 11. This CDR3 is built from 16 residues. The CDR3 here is CASSPRTGDLTDTQYF. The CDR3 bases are TGTGCCAGCAGCCCCAGGACAGGCGATTTGACAGATACGCAGTATTTT.

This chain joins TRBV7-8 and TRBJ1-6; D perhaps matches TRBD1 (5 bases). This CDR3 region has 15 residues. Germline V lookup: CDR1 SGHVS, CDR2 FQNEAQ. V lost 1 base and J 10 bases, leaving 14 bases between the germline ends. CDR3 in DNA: TGTGCCAGCAGCTTAGTTCAGGGTTCTGGATCACCCCTCCACTTT. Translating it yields CASSLVQGSGSPLHF.

The CDR3 DNA is TGCAGCGTTGCGCTACAGGGAAACACTGAAGCTTTCTTT. As protein: CSVALQGNTEAFF. This chain connects TRBV29-1 to TRBJ1-1; possibly TRBD1 for D (6 bases). CDR1 and CDR2 from the germline V gene are SQVTM and ANQGSEA. The length of the CDR3 is 13 residues. The V and J ends lost 4 bases and 2 bases respectively, with 11 bases between them.

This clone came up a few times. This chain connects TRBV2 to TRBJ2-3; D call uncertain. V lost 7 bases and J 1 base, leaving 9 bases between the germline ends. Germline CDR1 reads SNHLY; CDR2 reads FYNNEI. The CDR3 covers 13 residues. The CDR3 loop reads CASMVRRTDTQYF. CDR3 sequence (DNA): TGTGCCAGCATGGTGCGGCGCACAGATACGCAGTATTTT.

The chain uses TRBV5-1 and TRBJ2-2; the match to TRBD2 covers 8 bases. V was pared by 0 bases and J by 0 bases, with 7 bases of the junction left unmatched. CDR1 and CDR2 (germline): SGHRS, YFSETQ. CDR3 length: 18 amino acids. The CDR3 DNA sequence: TGCGCCAGCAGCTTGGGCAGCGGGGGACAAGCGAACACCGGGGAGCTGTTTTTT. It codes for CASSLGSGGQANTGELFF.

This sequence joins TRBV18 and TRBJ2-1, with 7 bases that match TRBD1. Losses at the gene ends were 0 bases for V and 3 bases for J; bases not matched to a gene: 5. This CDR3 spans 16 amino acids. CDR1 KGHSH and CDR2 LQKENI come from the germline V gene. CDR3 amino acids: CASSPPTGTGYNEQFF. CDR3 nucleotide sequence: TGTGCCAGCTCACCACCGACAGGGACGGGCTACAATGAGCAGTTCTTC.

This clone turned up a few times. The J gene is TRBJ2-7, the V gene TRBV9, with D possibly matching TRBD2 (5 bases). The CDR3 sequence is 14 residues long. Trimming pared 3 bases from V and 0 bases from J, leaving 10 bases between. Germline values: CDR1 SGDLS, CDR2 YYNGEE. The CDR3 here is CASSAQRNSYEQYF. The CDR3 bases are TGTGCCAGCAGCGCCCAGCGGAACTCCTACGAGCAGTACTTC. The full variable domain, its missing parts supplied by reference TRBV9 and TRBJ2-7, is DSGVTQTPKHLITATGQRVTLRCSPRSGDLSVYWYQQSLDQGLQFLIQYYNGEERAKGNILERFSAQQFPDLHSELNLSSLELGDSALYFCASSAQRNSYEQYFGPGTRLTVT.

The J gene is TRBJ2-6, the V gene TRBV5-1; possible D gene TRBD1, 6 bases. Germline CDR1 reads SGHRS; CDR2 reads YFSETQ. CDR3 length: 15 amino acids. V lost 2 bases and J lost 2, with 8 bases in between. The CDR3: CASSLTGPGANVLTF. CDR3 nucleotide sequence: TGCGCCAGCAGCTTAACAGGGCCTGGGGCCAACGTCCTGACTTTC.

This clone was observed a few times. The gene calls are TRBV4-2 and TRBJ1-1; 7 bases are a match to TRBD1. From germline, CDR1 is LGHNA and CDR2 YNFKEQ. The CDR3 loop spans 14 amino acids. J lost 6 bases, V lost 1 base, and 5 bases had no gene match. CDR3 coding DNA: TGTGCCAGCAGCCAAGTCACAGGGGCCCCTGAAGCTTTCTTT. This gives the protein CASSQVTGAPEAFF.

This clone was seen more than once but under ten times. CDR3 in amino acids: CASSSTSGGANEQFF. Written as DNA, the CDR3 is TGCGCCAGCAGCTCTACTAGCGGGGGGGCGAATGAGCAGTTCTTC. J is TRBJ2-1 and V is TRBV5-1; the match to TRBD2 covers 13 bases. The CDR3 spans 15 residues. The germline V gene encodes CDR1 SGHRS and CDR2 YFSETQ. J gave up 7 bases and V 3 bases, and 4 bases lay outside the gene matches.

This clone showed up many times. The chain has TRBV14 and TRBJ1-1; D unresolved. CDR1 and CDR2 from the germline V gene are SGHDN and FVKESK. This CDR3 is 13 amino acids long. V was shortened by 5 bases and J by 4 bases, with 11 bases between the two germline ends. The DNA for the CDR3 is TGTGCCAGCAGCTCCCAAGCAGGCACTGAAGCTTTCTTT. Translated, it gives CASSSQAGTEAFF.

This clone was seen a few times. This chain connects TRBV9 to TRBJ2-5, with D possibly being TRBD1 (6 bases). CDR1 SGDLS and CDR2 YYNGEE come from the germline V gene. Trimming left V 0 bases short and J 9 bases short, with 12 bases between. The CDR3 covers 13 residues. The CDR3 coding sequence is TGTGCCAGCAGCGTAGGGACAGACGGGGCCCAGTACTTC. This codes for CASSVGTDGAQYF. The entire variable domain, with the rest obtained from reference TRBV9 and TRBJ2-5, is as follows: DSGVTQTPKHLITATGQRVTLRCSPRSGDLSVYWYQQSLDQGLQFLIQYYNGEERAKGNILERFSAQQFPDLHSELNLSSLELGDSALYFCASSVGTDGAQYFGPGTRLLVL.

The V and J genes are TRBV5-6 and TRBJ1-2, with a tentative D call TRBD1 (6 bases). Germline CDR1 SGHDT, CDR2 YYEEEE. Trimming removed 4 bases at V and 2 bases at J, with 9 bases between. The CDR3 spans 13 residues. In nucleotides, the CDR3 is TGTGCCAGCAGCCACACAGGGAACTATGGCTACACCTTC. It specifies CASSHTGNYGYTF. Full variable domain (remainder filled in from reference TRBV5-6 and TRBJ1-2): DAGVTQSPTHLIKTRGQQVTLRCSPKSGHDTVSWYQQALGQGPQFIFQYYEEEERQRGNFPDRFSGHQFPNYSSELNVNALLLGDSALYLCASSHTGNYGYTFGSGTRLTVV.

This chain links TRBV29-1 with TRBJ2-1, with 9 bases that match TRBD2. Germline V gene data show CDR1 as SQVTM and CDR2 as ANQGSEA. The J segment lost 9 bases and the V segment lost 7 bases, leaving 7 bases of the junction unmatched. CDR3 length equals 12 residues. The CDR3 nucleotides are TGCAGCGCCTCGGCTAGCGGGGTTGAGCAGTTCTTC. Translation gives CSASASGVEQFF.

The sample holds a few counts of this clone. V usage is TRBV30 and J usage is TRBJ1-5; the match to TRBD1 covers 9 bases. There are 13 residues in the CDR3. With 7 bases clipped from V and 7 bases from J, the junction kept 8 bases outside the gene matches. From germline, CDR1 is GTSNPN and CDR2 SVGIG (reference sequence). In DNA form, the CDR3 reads TGTGCCTCCCGGACAGGGGTAGGGCAGCCCCAGCATTTT. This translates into CASRTGVGQPQHF.

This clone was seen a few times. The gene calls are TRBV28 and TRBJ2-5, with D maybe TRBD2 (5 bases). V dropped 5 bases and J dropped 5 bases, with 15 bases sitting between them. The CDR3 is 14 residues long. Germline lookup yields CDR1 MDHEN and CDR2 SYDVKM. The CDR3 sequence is CASSRGGRLETQYF. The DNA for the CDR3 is TGTGCCAGCAGTCGCGGCGGGCGGTTGGAGACCCAGTACTTC.

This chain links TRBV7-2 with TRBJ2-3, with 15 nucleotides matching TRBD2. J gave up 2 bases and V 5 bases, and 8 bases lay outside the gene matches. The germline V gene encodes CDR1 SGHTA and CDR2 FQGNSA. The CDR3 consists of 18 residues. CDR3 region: CASSLGTSGGSPTDTQYF. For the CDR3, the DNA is TGTGCCAGCAGCCTCGGGACTAGCGGGGGGTCCCCCACAGATACGCAGTATTTT.

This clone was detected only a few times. This chain's CDR3 is CSVEYQAQETQYF. The CDR3 DNA sequence: TGCAGCGTTGAATACCAGGCACAAGAGACCCAGTACTTC. The chain couples TRBV29-1 to TRBJ2-5; D gene uncertain. Germline lookup yields CDR1 SQVTM and CDR2 ANQGSEA. This CDR3 has 13 amino acids. Trimming removed 2 bases from V and 2 bases from J, with 9 bases in between.

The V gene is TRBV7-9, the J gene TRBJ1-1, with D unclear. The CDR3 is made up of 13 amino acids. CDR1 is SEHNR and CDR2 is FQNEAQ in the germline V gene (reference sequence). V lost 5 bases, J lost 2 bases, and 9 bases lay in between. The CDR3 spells CASSPGSNTEAFF. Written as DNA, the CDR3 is TGTGCCAGCAGCCCCGGGTCCAACACTGAAGCTTTCTTT.

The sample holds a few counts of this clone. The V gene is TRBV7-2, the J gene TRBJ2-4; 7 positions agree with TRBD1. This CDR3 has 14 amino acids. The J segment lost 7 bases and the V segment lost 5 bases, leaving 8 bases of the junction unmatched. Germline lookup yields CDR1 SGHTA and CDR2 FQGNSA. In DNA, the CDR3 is TGTGCCAGCAGCGGTACAGGGGCCGAGAACATTCAGTACTTC. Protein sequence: CASSGTGAENIQYF.

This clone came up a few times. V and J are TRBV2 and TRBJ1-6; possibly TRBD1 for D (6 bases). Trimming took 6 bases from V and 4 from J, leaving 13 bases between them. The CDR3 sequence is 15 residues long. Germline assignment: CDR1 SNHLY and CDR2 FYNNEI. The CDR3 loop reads CASRGGAMYNSPLHF. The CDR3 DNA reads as TGTGCCAGCAGGGGGGGGGCGATGTATAATTCACCCCTCCACTTT.

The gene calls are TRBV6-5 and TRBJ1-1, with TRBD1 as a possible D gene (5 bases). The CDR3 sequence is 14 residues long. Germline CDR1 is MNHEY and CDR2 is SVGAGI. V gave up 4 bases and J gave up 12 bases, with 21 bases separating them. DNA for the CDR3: TGTGCCAGCAGTTCCGGGGGATCGGGACGGAGTCCTTTCTTT. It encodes CASSSGGSGRSPFF.

The CDR3 DNA reads TGCGCCAGCAGCATACAGGGAGTCTACAATGAGCAGTTCTTC. Residues: CASSIQGVYNEQFF. The V and J genes are TRBV5-1 and TRBJ2-1; maybe TRBD1 (6 bases). Trimming removed 4 bases from V and 3 bases from J, with 11 bases in between. The germline CDR1 and CDR2 sequences are SGHRS and YFSETQ. CDR3 length: 14 amino acids. Supplemented by reference TRBV5-1 and TRBJ2-1, the full variable domain reads KAGVTQTPRYLIKTRGQQVTLSCSPISGHRSVSWYQQTPGQGLQFLFEYFSETQRNKGNFPGRFSGRQFSNSRSEMNVSTLELGDSALYLCASSIQGVYNEQFFGPGTRLTVL.

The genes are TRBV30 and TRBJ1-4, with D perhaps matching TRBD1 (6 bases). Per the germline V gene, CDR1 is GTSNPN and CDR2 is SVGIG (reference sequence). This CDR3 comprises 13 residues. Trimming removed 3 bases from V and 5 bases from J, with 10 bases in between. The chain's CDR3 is CAWRFQGNEKLFF. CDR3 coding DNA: TGTGCCTGGAGGTTCCAGGGGAATGAAAAACTGTTTTTT. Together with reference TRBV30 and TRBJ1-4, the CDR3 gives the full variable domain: SQTIHQWPATLVQPVGSPLSLECTVEGTSNPNLYWYRQAAGRGLQLLFYSVGIGQISSEVPQNLSASRPQDRQFILSSKKLLLSDSGFYLCAWRFQGNEKLFFGSGTQLSVL.

CDR3 sequence reads: CASSVLDRESPLHF. CDR3 in DNA: TGTGCCAGCAGCGTCTTGGACAGGGAATCACCCCTCCACTTT. This chain links TRBV9 with TRBJ1-6, with 8 nucleotides matching TRBD1. J gave up 10 bases and V 2 bases, and 5 bases lay outside the gene matches. Germline V lookup: CDR1 SGDLS, CDR2 YYNGEE. This CDR3 region has 14 residues. The variable domain in full, completed from reference TRBV9 and TRBJ1-6, reads DSGVTQTPKHLITATGQRVTLRCSPRSGDLSVYWYQQSLDQGLQFLIQYYNGEERAKGNILERFSAQQFPDLHSELNLSSLELGDSALYFCASSVLDRESPLHFGNGTRLTVT.